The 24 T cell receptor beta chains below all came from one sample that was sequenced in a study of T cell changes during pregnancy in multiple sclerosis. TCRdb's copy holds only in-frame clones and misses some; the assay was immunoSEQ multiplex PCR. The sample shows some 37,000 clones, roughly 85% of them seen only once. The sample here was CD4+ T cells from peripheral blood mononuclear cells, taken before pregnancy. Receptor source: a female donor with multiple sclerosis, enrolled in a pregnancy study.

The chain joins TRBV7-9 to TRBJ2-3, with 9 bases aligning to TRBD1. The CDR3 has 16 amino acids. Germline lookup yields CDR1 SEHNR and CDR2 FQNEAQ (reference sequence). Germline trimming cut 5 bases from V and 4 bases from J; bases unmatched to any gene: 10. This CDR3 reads CASSPYRDRAADTQYF. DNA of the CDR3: TGTGCCAGCAGCCCGTACCGGGACAGGGCGGCAGATACGCAGTATTTT.

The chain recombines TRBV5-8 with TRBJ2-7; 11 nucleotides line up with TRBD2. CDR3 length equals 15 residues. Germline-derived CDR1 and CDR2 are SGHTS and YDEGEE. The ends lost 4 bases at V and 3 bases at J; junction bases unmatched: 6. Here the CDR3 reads CASSPRLAGIYEQYF. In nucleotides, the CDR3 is TGTGCCAGCAGCCCCCGACTAGCGGGAATCTACGAGCAGTACTTC.

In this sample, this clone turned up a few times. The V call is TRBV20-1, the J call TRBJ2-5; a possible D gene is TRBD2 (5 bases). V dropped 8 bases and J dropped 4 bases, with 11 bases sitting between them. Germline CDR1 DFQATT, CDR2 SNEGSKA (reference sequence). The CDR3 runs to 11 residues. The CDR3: CSQGAAETQYF. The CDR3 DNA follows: TGCAGTCAAGGAGCGGCAGAGACCCAGTACTTC.

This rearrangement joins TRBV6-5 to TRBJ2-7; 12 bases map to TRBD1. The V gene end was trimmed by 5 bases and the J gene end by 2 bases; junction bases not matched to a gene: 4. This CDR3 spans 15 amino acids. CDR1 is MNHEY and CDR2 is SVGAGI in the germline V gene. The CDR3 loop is CASSNRDRGPYEQYF. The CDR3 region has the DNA TGTGCCAGCAGTAACCGGGACAGGGGGCCCTACGAGCAGTACTTC.

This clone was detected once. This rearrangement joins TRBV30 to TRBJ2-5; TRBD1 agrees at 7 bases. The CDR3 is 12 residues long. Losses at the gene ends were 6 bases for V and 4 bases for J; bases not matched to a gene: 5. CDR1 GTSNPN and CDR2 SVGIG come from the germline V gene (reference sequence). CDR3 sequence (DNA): TGTGCCTGTCCATACAGGGGAGAGACCCAGTACTTC. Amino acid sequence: CACPYRGETQYF.

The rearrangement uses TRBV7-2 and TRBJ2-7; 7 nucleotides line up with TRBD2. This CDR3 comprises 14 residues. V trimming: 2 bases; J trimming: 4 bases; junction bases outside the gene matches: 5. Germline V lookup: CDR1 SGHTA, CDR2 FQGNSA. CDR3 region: CASSLRGRGYEQYF. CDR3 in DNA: TGTGCCAGCAGCTTACGAGGGAGGGGTTACGAGCAGTACTTC.

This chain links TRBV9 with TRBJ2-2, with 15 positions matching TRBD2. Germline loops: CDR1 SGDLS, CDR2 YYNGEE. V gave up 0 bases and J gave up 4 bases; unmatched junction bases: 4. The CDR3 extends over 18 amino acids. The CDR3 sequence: CASSVAPGLAGGTGELFF. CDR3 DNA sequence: TGTGCCAGCAGCGTAGCCCCGGGACTAGCGGGGGGCACCGGGGAGCTGTTTTTT.

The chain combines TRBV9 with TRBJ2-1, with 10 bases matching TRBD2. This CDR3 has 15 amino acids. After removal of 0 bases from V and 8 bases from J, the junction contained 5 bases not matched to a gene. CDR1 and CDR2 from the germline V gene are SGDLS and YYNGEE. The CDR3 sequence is CASSVERLAGDEQFF. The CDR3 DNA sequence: TGTGCCAGCAGCGTAGAGCGACTAGCGGGCGATGAGCAGTTCTTC.

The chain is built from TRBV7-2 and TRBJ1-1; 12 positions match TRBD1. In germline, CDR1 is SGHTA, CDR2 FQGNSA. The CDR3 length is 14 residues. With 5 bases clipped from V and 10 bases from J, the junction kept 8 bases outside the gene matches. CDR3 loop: CASSPGTGGAVAFF. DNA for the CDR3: TGTGCCAGCAGCCCAGGGACAGGGGGCGCAGTAGCTTTCTTT. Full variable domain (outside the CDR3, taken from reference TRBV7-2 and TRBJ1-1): GAGVSQSPSNKVTEKGKDVELRCDPISGHTALYWYRQSLGQGLEFLIYFQGNSAPDKSGLPSDRFSAERTGGSVSTLTIQRTQQEDSAVYLCASSPGTGGAVAFFGQGTRLTVV.

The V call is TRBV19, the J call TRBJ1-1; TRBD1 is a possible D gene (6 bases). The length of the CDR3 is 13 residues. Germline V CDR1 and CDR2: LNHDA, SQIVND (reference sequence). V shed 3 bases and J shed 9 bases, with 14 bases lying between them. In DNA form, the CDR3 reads TGTGCCAGTAGTATCCTCTCCACAGGGAAAGCTTTCTTT. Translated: CASSILSTGKAFF.

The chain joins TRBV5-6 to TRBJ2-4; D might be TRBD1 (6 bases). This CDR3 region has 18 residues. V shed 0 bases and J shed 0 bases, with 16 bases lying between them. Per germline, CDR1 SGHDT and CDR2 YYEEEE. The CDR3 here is CASSLDRQATLAKNIQYF. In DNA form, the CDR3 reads TGTGCCAGCAGCTTGGATCGACAGGCAACTTTAGCCAAAAACATTCAGTACTTC. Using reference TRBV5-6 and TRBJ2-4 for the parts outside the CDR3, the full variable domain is DAGVTQSPTHLIKTRGQQVTLRCSPKSGHDTVSWYQQALGQGPQFIFQYYEEEERQRGNFPDRFSGHQFPNYSSELNVNALLLGDSALYLCASSLDRQATLAKNIQYFGAGTRLSVL.

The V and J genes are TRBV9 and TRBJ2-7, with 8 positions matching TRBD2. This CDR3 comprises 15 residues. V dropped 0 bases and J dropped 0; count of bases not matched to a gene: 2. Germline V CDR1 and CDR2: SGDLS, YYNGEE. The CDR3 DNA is TGTGCCAGCAGCGTAGAGGCGGGGGGCTCCTACGAGCAGTACTTC. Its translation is CASSVEAGGSYEQYF.

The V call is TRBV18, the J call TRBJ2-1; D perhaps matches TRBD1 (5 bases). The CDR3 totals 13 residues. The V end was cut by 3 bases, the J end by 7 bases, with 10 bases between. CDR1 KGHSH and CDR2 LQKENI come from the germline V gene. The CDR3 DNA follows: TGTGCCAGCTCACCGGCAGGGTCGAATGAGCAGTTCTTC. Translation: CASSPAGSNEQFF.

In DNA form, the CDR3 reads TGTGCCAGCAGCAAAGACAGGGTCGAGCAGTACTTC. Amino acids: CASSKDRVEQYF. V usage is TRBV5-4 and J usage is TRBJ2-7; 7 bases fit TRBD1. With V trimmed by 4 bases and J by 6 bases, 4 bases remained unmatched. CDR1 is SGHNT and CDR2 is YYREEE in the germline V gene (reference sequence). The CDR3 sequence is 12 residues long.

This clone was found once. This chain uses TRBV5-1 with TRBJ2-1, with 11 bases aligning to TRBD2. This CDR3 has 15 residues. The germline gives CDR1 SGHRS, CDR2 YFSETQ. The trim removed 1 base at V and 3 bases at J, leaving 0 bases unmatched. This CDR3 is CASSLTSGSYNEQFF. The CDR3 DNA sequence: TGCGCCAGCAGCTTGACTAGCGGGAGCTACAATGAGCAGTTCTTC. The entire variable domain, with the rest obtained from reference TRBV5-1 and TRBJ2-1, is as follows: KAGVTQTPRYLIKTRGQQVTLSCSPISGHRSVSWYQQTPGQGLQFLFEYFSETQRNKGNFPGRFSGRQFSNSRSEMNVSTLELGDSALYLCASSLTSGSYNEQFFGPGTRLTVL.

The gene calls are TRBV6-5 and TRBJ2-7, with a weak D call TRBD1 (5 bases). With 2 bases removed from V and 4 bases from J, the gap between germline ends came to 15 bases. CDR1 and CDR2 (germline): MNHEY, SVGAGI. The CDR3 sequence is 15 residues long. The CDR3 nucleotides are TGTGCCAGCAGTTACGGGGCATCAGAAAGGTACGAGCAGTACTTC. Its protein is CASSYGASERYEQYF.

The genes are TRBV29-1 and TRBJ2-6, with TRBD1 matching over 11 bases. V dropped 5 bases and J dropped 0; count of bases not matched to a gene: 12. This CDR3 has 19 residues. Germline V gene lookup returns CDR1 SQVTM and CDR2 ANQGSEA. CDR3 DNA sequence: TGCAGCGTTTCAAAAACTGCCGGGACAGGGGGCTCTGGGGCCAACGTCCTGACTTTC. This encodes CSVSKTAGTGGSGANVLTF. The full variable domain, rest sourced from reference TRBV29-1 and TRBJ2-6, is SAVISQKPSRDICQRGTSLTIQCQVDSQVTMMFWYRQQPGQSLTLIATANQGSEATYESGFVIDKFPISRPNLTFSTLTVSNMSPEDSSIYLCSVSKTAGTGGSGANVLTFGAGSRLTVL.

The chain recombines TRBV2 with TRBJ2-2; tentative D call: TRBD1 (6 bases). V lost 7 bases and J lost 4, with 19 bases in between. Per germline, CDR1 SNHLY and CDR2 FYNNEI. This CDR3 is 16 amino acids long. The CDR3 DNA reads TGTGCCAGCATGATGGAACAGGGTCGGGTCACCGGGGAGCTGTTTTTT. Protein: CASMMEQGRVTGELFF. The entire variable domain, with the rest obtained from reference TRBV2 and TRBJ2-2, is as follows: EPEVTQTPSHQVTQMGQEVILRCVPISNHLYFYWYRQILGQKVEFLVSFYNNEISEKSEIFDDQFSVERPDGSNFTLKIRSTKLEDSAMYFCASMMEQGRVTGELFFGEGSRLTVL.

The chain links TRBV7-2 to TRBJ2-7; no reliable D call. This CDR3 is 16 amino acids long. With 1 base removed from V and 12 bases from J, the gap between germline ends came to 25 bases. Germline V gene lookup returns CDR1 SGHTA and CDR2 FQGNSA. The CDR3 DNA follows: TGTGCCAGCAGCTTAGTTTATTTCGGTAGTGAATTGGTTTTGTACTTC. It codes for CASSLVYFGSELVLYF. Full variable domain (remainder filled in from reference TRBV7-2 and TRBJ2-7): GAGVSQSPSNKVTEKGKDVELRCDPISGHTALYWYRQSLGQGLEFLIYFQGNSAPDKSGLPSDRFSAERTGGSVSTLTIQRTQQEDSAVYLCASSLVYFGSELVLYFGPGTRLTVT.

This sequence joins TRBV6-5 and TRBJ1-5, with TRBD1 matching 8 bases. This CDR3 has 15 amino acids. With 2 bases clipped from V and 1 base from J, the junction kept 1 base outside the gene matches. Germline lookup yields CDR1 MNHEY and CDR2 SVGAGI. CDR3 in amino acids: CASSYDRGSNQPQHF. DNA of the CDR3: TGTGCCAGCAGTTACGACAGGGGAAGCAATCAGCCCCAGCATTTT.

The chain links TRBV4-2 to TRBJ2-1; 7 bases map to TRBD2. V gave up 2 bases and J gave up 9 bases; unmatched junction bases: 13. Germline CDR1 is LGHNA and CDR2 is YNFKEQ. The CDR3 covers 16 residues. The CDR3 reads CASSQTAGEVLGEQFF. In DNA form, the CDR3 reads TGTGCCAGCAGCCAAACGGCGGGAGAAGTTCTAGGTGAGCAGTTCTTC.

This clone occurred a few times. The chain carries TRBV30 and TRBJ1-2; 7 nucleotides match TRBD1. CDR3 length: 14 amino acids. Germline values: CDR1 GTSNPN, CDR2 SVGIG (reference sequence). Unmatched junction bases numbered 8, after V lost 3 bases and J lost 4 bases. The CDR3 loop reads CAWSPGQKSYGYTF. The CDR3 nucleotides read TGTGCCTGGAGCCCGGGACAGAAAAGCTATGGCTACACCTTC.

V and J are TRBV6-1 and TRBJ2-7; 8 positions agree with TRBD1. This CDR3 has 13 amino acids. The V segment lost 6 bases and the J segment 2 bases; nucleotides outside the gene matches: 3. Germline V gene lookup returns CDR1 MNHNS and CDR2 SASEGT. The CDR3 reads CASRATGAYEQYF. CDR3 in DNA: TGTGCCAGCAGAGCGACAGGGGCCTACGAGCAGTACTTC.

The CDR3 here is CASQAGGPENEQFF. The CDR3 nucleotides read TGTGCCAGCCAAGCGGGAGGGCCGGAAAATGAGCAGTTCTTC. This chain uses TRBV27 with TRBJ2-1, with 10 bases aligning to TRBD2. CDR1 is MNHEY, CDR2 SMNVEV, per germline (reference sequence). V was clipped by 8 bases and J by 7 bases; unmatched bases: 8. This CDR3 has 14 amino acids.